This T cell receptor beta chain was documented in a study of blood T cell repertoires in COVID-19. In the source study's methods: By means of reference gene primer amplification, nucleated cell counts were estimated. Profiling relied on immunoSEQ multiplex PCR, and the TCRdb table lists in-frame clones only, not all of them. The V and J calls and clone size are taken from that table; D and trimming were inferred from the DNA. The repertoire consists of about 83,000 clones, with 87% occurring once and the leading ten covering approximately 2.9%. V was pared by 3 bases and J by 2 bases, with 16 bases between. Per germline, CDR1 LGHNA and CDR2 YNFKEQ. The CDR3 extends over 16 amino acids.

V usage is TRBV4-2 and J usage is TRBJ1-2; D call uncertain. This receptor was taken from a woman in her forties or fifties with active or convalescent COVID-19. The sequencing sample was made of peripheral blood. This CDR3 reads CASSQTRVELNYGYTF. CDR3 DNA sequence: TGTGCCAGCAGCCAGACTAGGGTAGAACTAAACTATGGCTACACCTTC.